These 23 T cell receptor beta chains originate from one sample sequenced in a study of T cells after yellow fever vaccination. Each CDR3 protein gets one entry after TCRdb re-called the 5' RACE reads with MiXCR. The sample holds about 160,000 distinct CDR3 sequences, approximately 6.8% seen once. The sample was CD4+ T cells sorted from PBMCs, taken more than 4 days after the first yellow fever vaccination. The receptors stem from a man between 18 and 29 years old who received the YFV17D yellow fever vaccine.

The chain joins TRBV5-1 to TRBJ2-5; no reliable D call. V lost 3 bases and J lost 4, with 10 bases in between. The CDR3 contains 13 residues. Germline V gene sequence: CDR1 SGHRS, CDR2 YFSETQ. The CDR3 DNA is TGCGCCAGCAGCTCCTCGGTGAGAGAGACCCAGTACTTC. Translating gives CASSSSVRETQYF.

This clonotype has ten or more counts. This chain uses TRBV18 with TRBJ2-6, with D possibly being TRBD1 or TRBD2 (5 bases each). CDR1 KGHSH and CDR2 LQKENI come from the germline V gene. There are 17 residues in the CDR3. V lost 3 bases and J 2 bases, leaving 14 bases between the germline ends. CDR3 amino acids: CASSPNGAGAGANVLTF. The CDR3 DNA reads as TGTGCCAGCTCACCCAACGGGGCAGGCGCTGGGGCCAACGTCCTGACTTTC.

V and J are TRBV20-1 and TRBJ2-5, with TRBD2 matching 8 bases. CDR3 length: 13 amino acids. The germline V gene has CDR1 DFQATT and CDR2 SNEGSKA (reference sequence). Trimming at V came to 6 bases and at J to 4 bases, leaving 7 bases not matched to a gene. CDR3 sequence (DNA): TGCAGTGCAACGGGGGGGCACGGAGAGACCCAGTACTTC. As protein: CSATGGHGETQYF.

This clonotype has at least ten counts. The chain carries TRBV5-1 and TRBJ2-7; no definite D call. CDR1 is SGHRS and CDR2 is YFSETQ in the germline V gene. The CDR3 sequence is 12 residues long. V dropped 1 base and J dropped 4 bases, with 6 bases sitting between them. The CDR3, as DNA: TGCGCCAGCAGCTTGTGGGCTTACGAGCAGTACTTC. It yields the protein CASSLWAYEQYF.

As to this clonotype: One end of the junction is discordant with germline, which a read error may explain. V is TRBV5-1 and J is TRBJ2-3; maybe TRBD1 (5 bases). The germline gives CDR1 SGHRS, CDR2 YFSETQ. CDR3 size: 16 residues. The CDR3 bases are TGCGCCAGCAGCGGTTCAGCAGGGATCGGCACCGATACGCAGTATTTT. This codes for CASSGSAGIGTDTQYF. Together with reference TRBV5-1 and TRBJ2-3, the CDR3 gives the full variable domain: KAGVTQTPRYLIKTRGQQVTLSCSPISGHRSVSWYQQTPGQGLQFLFEYFSETQRNKGNFPGRFSGRQFSNSRSEMNVSTLELGDSALYLCASSGSAGIGTDTQYFGPGTRLTVL.

The chain carries TRBV14 and TRBJ2-7; no firm D call. Trimming left V 1 base short and J 5 bases short, with 12 bases between. Germline lookup yields CDR1 SGHDN and CDR2 FVKESK. The CDR3 extends over 14 amino acids. CDR3 sequence reads: CASSQGVGFNEQYF. CDR3 sequence (DNA): TGTGCCAGCAGCCAAGGGGTCGGGTTTAACGAGCAGTACTTC.

This clonotype has at least ten counts. V is TRBV5-4 and J is TRBJ2-1; the match to TRBD2 covers 7 bases. Germline V gives CDR1 SGHNT, CDR2 YYREEE (reference sequence). The CDR3 loop spans 14 amino acids. Trimming at V came to 0 bases and at J to 5 bases, leaving 2 bases not matched to a gene. The CDR3 loop is CASSLVLANNEQFF. CDR3 DNA: TGTGCCAGCAGCTTGGTACTAGCGAACAATGAGCAGTTCTTC.

This clonotype was seen many times. The genes are TRBV28 and TRBJ1-3; D gene uncertain. This CDR3 region has 13 residues. CDR1 is MDHEN and CDR2 is SYDVKM in the germline V gene. V was trimmed by 10 bases and J by 4 bases, leaving 14 bases between them. The CDR3 here is CATLSTVGNTIYF. DNA of the CDR3: TGTGCCACCCTATCGACGGTCGGAAACACCATATATTTT.

This clonotype has a count of ten or more. The chain combines TRBV6-5 with TRBJ1-4; TRBD1 might be the D (5 bases). The CDR3 is made up of 14 amino acids. The V and J ends lost 2 bases and 7 bases respectively, with 11 bases between them. The germline V gene encodes CDR1 MNHEY and CDR2 SVGAGI. The CDR3 loop reads CASSYGGGGEKLFF. The CDR3 bases are TGTGCCAGCAGTTACGGGGGAGGAGGTGAAAAACTGTTTTTT.

This clonotype appeared many times. The genes are TRBV12-3 or TRBV12-4 and TRBJ1-5; TRBD1 agrees at 11 bases. The V and J ends lost 6 bases and 4 bases, in that order; junction bases with no gene match: 5. This CDR3 is built from 15 residues. The CDR3 loop is CASRRTGGGNQPQHF. The CDR3 coding sequence is TGTGCCAGCAGGCGGACAGGGGGCGGGAATCAGCCCCAGCATTTT.

Of note for this clonotype: With a much larger clone just one base away, this may be a read error. V gene TRBV2 combines with J gene TRBJ2-1; D call uncertain. Germline V lookup: CDR1 SNHLY, CDR2 FYNNEI. CDR3 size: 13 residues. Written as DNA, the CDR3 is TGTGCCTGCAGTGAACAAAACAATAATGAGCAGTTCTTC. Amino acid sequence: CACSEQNNNEQFF.

This clonotype appeared many times. This chain connects TRBV18 to TRBJ1-1; D is unresolved. The CDR3 covers 14 residues. Trimming removed 3 bases at V and 0 bases at J, with 8 bases between. Germline V gene data show CDR1 as KGHSH and CDR2 as LQKENI. The DNA for the CDR3 is TGTGCCAGCTCACCGGGATTCATGAACACTGAAGCTTTCTTT. Translated, it gives CASSPGFMNTEAFF. The full variable domain, with the rest looked up from reference TRBV18 and TRBJ1-1, is NAGVMQNPRHLVRRRGQEARLRCSPMKGHSHVYWYRQLPEEGLKFMVYLQKENIIDESGMPKERFSAEFPKEGPSILRIQQVVRGDSAAYFCASSPGFMNTEAFFGQGTRLTVV.

This clonotype was seen only a few times. This sequence joins TRBV4-2 and TRBJ2-1; D is unclear. The CDR3 contains 16 residues. Deletions cut 3 bases from V and 5 bases from J, with 17 bases between. The germline CDR1 and CDR2 sequences are LGHNA and YNFKEQ. The CDR3 sequence: CASSHSLTLGDNEQFF. CDR3 nucleotides: TGTGCCAGCAGCCACTCGCTTACCCTTGGTGACAATGAGCAGTTCTTC.

There are many counts of this clonotype. The V and J genes are TRBV3-1 and TRBJ1-1; possible D gene TRBD1, 6 bases. V was shortened by 1 base and J by 5 bases, with 14 bases between the two germline ends. The CDR3 runs to 15 residues. Germline assignment: CDR1 LGHDT and CDR2 YNNKEL (reference sequence). DNA of the CDR3: TGTGCCAGCAGCCAAGCGGGGGCGAGGTGGACTGAAGCTTTCTTT. This translates into CASSQAGARWTEAFF.

This clonotype was observed at least ten times. CDR3 sequence reads: CASSESWVSADTQYF. The CDR3 nucleotides read TGTGCCAGCAGTGAATCTTGGGTCAGCGCAGATACGCAGTATTTT. This chain connects TRBV25-1 to TRBJ2-3; D is ambiguous. With 1 base removed from V and 4 bases from J, the gap between germline ends came to 12 bases. Germline lookup yields CDR1 MGHDK and CDR2 SYGVNS. The CDR3 covers 15 residues.

The V call is TRBV23-1, the J call TRBJ2-7; TRBD1 agrees at 7 bases. TRBV23-1 qualifies as an ORF whose function is uncertain. Losses at the gene ends were 9 bases for V and 4 bases for J; bases not matched to a gene: 15. The CDR3 is made up of 15 amino acids. CDR3 sequence: CASSLQTGNSYEQYF. The CDR3 DNA sequence: TGCGCCAGTAGCCTTCAGACAGGGAATTCGTACGAGCAGTACTTC.

This clonotype has at least ten counts. CDR3 DNA: TGCAGTGCTAGAGACCGGACTAAGGCCGCCGATGAGCAGTTCTTC. Translating gives CSARDRTKAADEQFF. The gene calls are TRBV20-1 and TRBJ2-1; tentatively, D is TRBD2 (6 bases). Trimming stripped 0 bases from V and 8 bases from J, with 17 bases between. The germline gives CDR1 DFQATT, CDR2 SNEGSKA (reference sequence). This CDR3 has 15 amino acids.

This clonotype showed up many times. The chain couples TRBV10-3 to TRBJ2-5; TRBD1 or TRBD2 may be the D gene (5 bases each). Germline V gene sequence: CDR1 ENHRY, CDR2 SYGVKD. Trimming stripped 2 bases from V and 7 bases from J, with 8 bases between. The CDR3 has 12 amino acids. CDR3 DNA sequence: TGTGCCATCAGTGAGGGGGGAGCGACCCAGTACTTC. Its translation: CAISEGGATQYF.

This chain joins TRBV7-2 and TRBJ2-3; D uncertain. The germline gives CDR1 SGHTA, CDR2 FQGNSA. The CDR3 length is 13 residues. V shed 6 bases and J shed 6 bases, with 13 bases lying between them. The CDR3 DNA reads as TGTGCCAGCAGTCCAGGATGGTTTGATACGCAGTATTTT. This translates into CASSPGWFDTQYF.

The sample holds many counts of this clonotype. The V call is TRBV6-1, the J call TRBJ1-2; D is uncertain. Trimming cost V 7 bases and J 4 bases, with 16 bases left between them. Germline CDR1 reads MNHNS; CDR2 reads SASEGT. This CDR3 is built from 14 residues. CDR3 region: CASKHREGPYGYTF. The CDR3 bases are TGTGCCAGCAAACACCGTGAGGGCCCCTATGGCTACACCTTC.

There are a few counts of this clonotype. The chain has TRBV18 and TRBJ2-5, with D perhaps given as TRBD1 or TRBD2 (5 bases each). The CDR3 has 17 amino acids. V shed 2 bases and J shed 4 bases, with 20 bases lying between them. The germline V gene has CDR1 KGHSH and CDR2 LQKENI. This CDR3 is CASSPLPGQGGRETQYF. CDR3 bases: TGTGCCAGCTCACCATTACCGGGCCAGGGTGGGAGAGAGACCCAGTACTTC. Full variable domain (remainder filled in from reference TRBV18 and TRBJ2-5): NAGVMQNPRHLVRRRGQEARLRCSPMKGHSHVYWYRQLPEEGLKFMVYLQKENIIDESGMPKERFSAEFPKEGPSILRIQQVVRGDSAAYFCASSPLPGQGGRETQYFGPGTRLLVL.

This clonotype was counted between two and nine times. The chain employs TRBV15 and TRBJ2-5; 15 nucleotides line up with TRBD2. There are 16 residues in the CDR3. From germline, CDR1 is LNHNV and CDR2 YYDKDF (reference sequence). V was clipped by 6 bases and J by 4 bases; unmatched bases: 6. The CDR3 loop is CATSTRTSGGAETQYF. The CDR3 nucleotides are TGTGCCACCAGTACTAGGACTAGCGGGGGGGCAGAGACCCAGTACTTC.

This clonotype appeared many times. The rearrangement uses TRBV20-1 and TRBJ2-5, with no clear D. Trimming stripped 2 bases from V and 0 bases from J, with 4 bases between. Germline assignment: CDR1 DFQATT and CDR2 SNEGSKA (reference sequence). This CDR3 is 12 amino acids long. The CDR3 DNA follows: TGCAGTGCTAGATCGGACCAAGAGACCCAGTACTTC. This translates into CSARSDQETQYF.